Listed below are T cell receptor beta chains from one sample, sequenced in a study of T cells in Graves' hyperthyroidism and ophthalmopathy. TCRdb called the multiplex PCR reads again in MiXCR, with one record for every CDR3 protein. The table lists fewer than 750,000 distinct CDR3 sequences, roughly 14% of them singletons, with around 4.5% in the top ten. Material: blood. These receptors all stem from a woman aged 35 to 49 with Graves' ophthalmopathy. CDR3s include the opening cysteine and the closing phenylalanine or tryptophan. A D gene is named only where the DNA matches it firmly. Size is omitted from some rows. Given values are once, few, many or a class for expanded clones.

CDR3: CASSIRPGQNTGELFF
DNA: TGTGCCAGTAGTATCCGTCCTGGACAGAACACCGGGGAGCTGTTTTTT
V: TRBV19
size: many
J: TRBJ2-2
D: .

CDR3: CASSVMWVDEQYF
DNA: TGTGCCAGCAGTGTTATGTGGGTTGACGAGCAGTACTTC
V: TRBV6-1
size: .
J: TRBJ2-7
D: .

CDR3: CASSLRGGDPEAFF
DNA: TGTGCCAGCAGTTTGCGGGGGGGGGACCCTGAAGCTTTCTTT
V: TRBV12-3/TRBV12-4
size: many
J: TRBJ1-1
D: .

CDR3: CASTGTGGDGEQYF
DNA: TGTGCCAGCACTGGGACAGGGGGCGATGGCGAGCAGTACTTC
V: TRBV2
size: .
J: TRBJ2-7
D: TRBD1

CDR3: CASSESGPDGYTF
DNA: TGTGCCAGCAGTGAATCAGGGCCTGATGGCTACACCTTC
V: TRBV2
size: many
J: TRBJ1-2
D: .

CDR3: CASTPQRTEHQPQHF
DNA: TGTGCCAGTACCCCTCAAAGGACAGAACATCAGCCCCAGCATTTT
V: TRBV19
size: many
J: TRBJ1-5
D: .

CDR3: CASSQDDGRAAYEQYF
DNA: TGTGCCAGCAGCCAAGATGACGGGAGGGCCGCCTACGAGCAGTACTTC
V: TRBV3-1
size: .
J: TRBJ2-7
D: TRBD2

CDR3: CASSIVEGAWEQYF
DNA: TGTGCCAGTAGTATAGTTGAGGGGGCGTGGGAGCAGTACTTC
V: TRBV19
size: many
J: TRBJ2-7
D: TRBD1

CDR3: CASRTGENTEAFF
DNA: TGTGCCAGCAGGACGGGAGAGAACACTGAAGCTTTCTTT
V: TRBV6-1
size: .
J: TRBJ1-1
D: .

CDR3: CACRLAGGVGELFF
DNA: TGTGCCTGCAGATTAGCGGGAGGGGTCGGGGAGCTGTTTTTT
V: TRBV30
size: few
J: TRBJ2-2
D: TRBD2

CDR3: CASSERGSGSSLTTDTQYF
DNA: TGTGCCAGCAGTGAAAGGGGTAGCGGGAGCTCCCTAACCACAGATACGCAGTATTTT
V: TRBV25-1
size: .
J: TRBJ2-3
D: TRBD2

CDR3: CASSSQGSGNNSPLHF
DNA: TGTGCCAGCAGTTCCCAAGGATCAGGAAATAATTCACCCCTCCACTTT
V: TRBV12-3/TRBV12-4
size: many
J: TRBJ1-6
D: .

CDR3: CASSLQGGGEQYF
DNA: TGTGCCAGCAGCTTACAGGGCGGGGGCGAGCAGTACTTC
V: TRBV7-2
size: many
J: TRBJ2-7
D: TRBD2

CDR3: CASSYPESYEQYF
DNA: TGTGCCAGCAGTTACCCCGAATCCTACGAGCAGTACTTC
V: TRBV6-5
size: many
J: TRBJ2-7
D: .

CDR3: CATETSGLETQYF
DNA: TGTGCCACCGAGACTAGCGGGTTGGAGACCCAGTACTTC
V: TRBV3-1
size: .
J: TRBJ2-5
D: TRBD2